Listed here is a single T cell receptor beta chain. Deletions cut 4 bases from V and 0 bases from J, with 8 bases between. The CDR3 contains 14 residues. The germline V gene encodes CDR1 SGHNT and CDR2 YYREEE (reference sequence). Assay: immunoSEQ multiplex PCR; the TCRdb copy retains only in-frame clones and omits some. The sample has fewer than 65,000 clones, about four fifths seen once. This sample is part of a study of control samples from healthy donors and cancer patients. This TCR came from a man in his 70s in good health. The sequencing input was blood. V is TRBV5-4 and J is TRBJ2-4; the D is unclear. CDR3 nucleotides: TGTGCCAGCAGCCACGGATTAGCCAAAAACATTCAGTACTTC. This translates into CASSHGLAKNIQYF.